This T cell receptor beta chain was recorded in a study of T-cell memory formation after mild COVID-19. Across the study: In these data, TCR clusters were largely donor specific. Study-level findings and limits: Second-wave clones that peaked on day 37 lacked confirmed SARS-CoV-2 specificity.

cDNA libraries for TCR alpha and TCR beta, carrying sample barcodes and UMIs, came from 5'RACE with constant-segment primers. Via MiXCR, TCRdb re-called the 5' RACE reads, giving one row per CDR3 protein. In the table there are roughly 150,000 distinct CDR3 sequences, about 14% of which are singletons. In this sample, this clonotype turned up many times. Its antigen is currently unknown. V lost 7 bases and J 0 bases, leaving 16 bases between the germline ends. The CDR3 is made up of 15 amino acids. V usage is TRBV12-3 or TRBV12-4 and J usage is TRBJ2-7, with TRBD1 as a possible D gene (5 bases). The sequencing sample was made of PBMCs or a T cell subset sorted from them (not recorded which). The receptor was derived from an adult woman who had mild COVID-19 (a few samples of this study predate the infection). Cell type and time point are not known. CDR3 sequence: CASTPTASSSYEQYF. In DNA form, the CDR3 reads TGTGCCAGCACTCCGACAGCAAGTAGCTCCTACGAGCAGTACTTC.